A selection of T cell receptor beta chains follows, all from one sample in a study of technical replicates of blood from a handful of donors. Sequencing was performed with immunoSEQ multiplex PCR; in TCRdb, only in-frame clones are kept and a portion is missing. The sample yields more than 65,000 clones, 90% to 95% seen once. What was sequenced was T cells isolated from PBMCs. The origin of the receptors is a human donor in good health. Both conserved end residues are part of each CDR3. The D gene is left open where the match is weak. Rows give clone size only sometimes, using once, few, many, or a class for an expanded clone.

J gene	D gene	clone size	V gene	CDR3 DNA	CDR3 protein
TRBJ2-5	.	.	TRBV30	TGTGCCTGGAGTCTCCAAGAGACCCAGTACTTC	CAWSLQETQYF
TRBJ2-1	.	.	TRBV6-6	TGTGCCAGCTGGGCAGGGATGTTATATGAGCAGTTCTTC	CASWAGMLYEQFF
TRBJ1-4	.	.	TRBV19	TGTGCCAGTAGTATTATGTTACAACCGGAAAAACTGTTTTTT	CASSIMLQPEKLFF
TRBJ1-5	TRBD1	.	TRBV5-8	TGTGCCAGCAGTCAACAGGGGAATAGCAATCAGCCCCAGCATTTT	CASSQQGNSNQPQHF
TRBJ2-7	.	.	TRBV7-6	TGTGCCAGCAGCGTGGGGACGGGAGCGGATCTCGAGCAGTACTTC	CASSVGTGADLEQYF
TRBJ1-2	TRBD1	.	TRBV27	TGTGCCAGCAGTCACAGGGGGCGAGTCTATGGCTACACCTTC	CASSHRGRVYGYTF
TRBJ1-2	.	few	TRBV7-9	TGTGCCAGCAGCTTAGGACAGGAATATGGCTACACCTTC	CASSLGQEYGYTF
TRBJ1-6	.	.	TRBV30	TGTGCCGTGACGGAGTATAATTCACCCCTCCACTTT	CAVTEYNSPLHF
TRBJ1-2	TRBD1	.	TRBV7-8	TGTGCCAGCAGCTCCGGACAGGGGATCCGTGGCTACACCTTC	CASSSGQGIRGYTF
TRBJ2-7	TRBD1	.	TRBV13	TGTGCCAGCAGATCTAGGGGGACAGGGTCAGGCGAGCAGTACTTC	CASRSRGTGSGEQYF
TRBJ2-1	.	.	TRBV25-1	TGTGCCGTCTCCCTAGCGCCGAAATACAATGAGCAGTTCTTC	CAVSLAPKYNEQFF
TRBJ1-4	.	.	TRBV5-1	TGCGCCAGCAGCTTGGTAGGGGGATCAGGTGAAAAACTGTTTTTT	CASSLVGGSGEKLFF
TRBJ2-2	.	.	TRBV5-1	TGCGCCAGCAGCTTGGACGGTATTAACACCGGGGAGCTGTTTTTT	CASSLDGINTGELFF
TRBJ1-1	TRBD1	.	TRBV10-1	TGCGCCAGCGCCGGGACAGGGACTGAAGCTTTCTTT	CASAGTGTEAFF
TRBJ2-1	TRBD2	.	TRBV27	TGTGCCAGCAGTTCCCCCGGGACTAGCATCGACAATGAGCAGTTCTTC	CASSSPGTSIDNEQFF
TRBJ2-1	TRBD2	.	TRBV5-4	TGTGCCAGCAACGGCGGGACTAGCGGGATTCTCAAGGGGTACAATGAGCAGTTCTTC	CASNGGTSGILKGYNEQFF
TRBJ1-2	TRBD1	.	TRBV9	TGTGCCAGCAGCGTGAGTACAGGGGCGGACTATGGCTACACCTTC	CASSVSTGADYGYTF
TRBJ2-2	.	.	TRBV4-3	TGCGCCAGCAGCCAACATTACGGAGATGGGGAGCTGTTTTTT	CASSQHYGDGELFF
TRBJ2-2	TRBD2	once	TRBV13	TGTGCCAGCAGCTCGAGACTAGCGGGCCTCTCCACCGGGGAGCTGTTTTTT	CASSSRLAGLSTGELFF
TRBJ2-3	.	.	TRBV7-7	TGTGCTAGCAGCTTCTGGGGGGAGCCCCCCAATTCGTCACCTTCTAGCACAGATACGCAGTATTTT	CASSFWGEPPNSSPSSTDTQYF
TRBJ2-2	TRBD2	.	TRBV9	TGTGCCAGCAGCCTCAGCGGGAGGGGGGGCGGGGAGCTGTTTTTT	CASSLSGRGGGELFF
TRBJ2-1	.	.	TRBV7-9	TGTGCCAGCAGCCTACCCCTAGCTTACAATGAGCAGTTCTTC	CASSLPLAYNEQFF
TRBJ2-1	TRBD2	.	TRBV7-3	TGTGCCAGCAGCTCGGGACTAGCGGGATACAATGAGCAGTTCTTC	CASSSGLAGYNEQFF
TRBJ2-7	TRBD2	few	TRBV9	TGTGCCAGCAGCGTGGGACTGGCGGGAGGGGACTACGAGCAGTACTTC	CASSVGLAGGDYEQYF
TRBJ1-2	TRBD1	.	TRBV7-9	TGTGCCAGCAGCTGGGACAGTGATTATGGCTACACCTTC	CASSWDSDYGYTF
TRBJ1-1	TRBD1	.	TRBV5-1	TGCGCCAGCAGCTCGGCTGCGGGACAGGGGCCCATGAACACTGAAGCTTTCTTT	CASSSAAGQGPMNTEAFF
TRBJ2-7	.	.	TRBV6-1	TGTGCCAGCAGTGAAAAGCGGAAGTACGAGCAGTACTTC	CASSEKRKYEQYF
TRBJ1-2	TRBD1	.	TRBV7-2	TGTGCCAGCAGCTCCTCCGGGACAGCCTATGGCTACACCTTC	CASSSSGTAYGYTF
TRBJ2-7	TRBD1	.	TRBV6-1	TGTGCCAGCAGTAGCTGGGACAGGAGCCACGAGCAGTACTTC	CASSSWDRSHEQYF
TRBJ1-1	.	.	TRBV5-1	TGCGCCAGCAGCCAAAACAGCTACACTGAAGCTTTCTTT	CASSQNSYTEAFF
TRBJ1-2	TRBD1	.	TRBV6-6	TGTGCCAGCAGAGACAGGGAACCCTATGGCTACACCTTC	CASRDREPYGYTF
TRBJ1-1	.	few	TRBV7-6	TGTGCCAGCAGCTTAGGGGGCTCGAACACTGAAGCTTTCTTT	CASSLGGSNTEAFF
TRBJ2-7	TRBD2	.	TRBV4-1	TGCGCCAGCAGCCAAGGTTATTTGGGGGGACTAGCGGGCTACGAGCAGTACTTC	CASSQGYLGGLAGYEQYF
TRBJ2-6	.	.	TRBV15	TGTGCCACCACCCCCACTGGGGCCAACGTCCTGACTTTC	CATTPTGANVLTF
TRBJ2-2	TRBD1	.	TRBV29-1	TGCAGCGTGGCCCTTAGTGGGACAGGCAGGAACACCGGGGAGCTGTTTTTT	CSVALSGTGRNTGELFF
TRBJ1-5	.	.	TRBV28	TGTGCCAGCAGTTTACAGGGTTATCAGCCCCAGCATTTT	CASSLQGYQPQHF
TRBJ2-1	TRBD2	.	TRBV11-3	TGTGCCAGCAGCTTTGGACTAGCGGGAGATAATGAGCAGTTCTTC	CASSFGLAGDNEQFF
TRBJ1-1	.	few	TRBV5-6	TGTGCCAGCAGTTACTCGCCGGGAGTCGCTTTCTTT	CASSYSPGVAFF
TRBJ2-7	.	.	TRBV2	TGTGCCAGCTCGGGAGTCTACGAGCAGTACTTC	CASSGVYEQYF
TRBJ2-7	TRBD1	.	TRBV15	TGTGCCACCAGCAGAGTAGATGGGAACAGGGGCTACTCCTACGAGCAGTACTTC	CATSRVDGNRGYSYEQYF
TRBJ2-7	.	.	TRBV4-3	TGCGCCAGCAGCCAAGGGCGCCGCTGGAGCTCCTACGAGCAGTACTTC	CASSQGRRWSSYEQYF
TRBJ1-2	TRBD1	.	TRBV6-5	TGTGCCAGCTTAGGACAGGGTAACTATGGCTACACCTTC	CASLGQGNYGYTF
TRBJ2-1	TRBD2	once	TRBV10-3	TGTGCCATCAGTGAAGGGAGTAGCGGGGAGTACAATGAGCAGTTCTTC	CAISEGSSGEYNEQFF
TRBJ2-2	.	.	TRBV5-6	TGTGCCAGCAGCTCCTTTAGAGGGAGACCGAACACCGGGGAGCTGTTTTTT	CASSSFRGRPNTGELFF
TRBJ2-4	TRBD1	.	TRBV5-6	TGTGCCAGCAGCTTGGCCGGACAGGGAATGGAAAACATTCAGTACTTC	CASSLAGQGMENIQYF
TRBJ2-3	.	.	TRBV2	TGTGCCAGCCGGTCTAGAGATACGCAGTATTTT	CASRSRDTQYF
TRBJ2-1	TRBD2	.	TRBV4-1	TGCGCCAGCAGCGCCCTAGCGGGAGACGTCCTCAATGAGCAGTTCTTC	CASSALAGDVLNEQFF
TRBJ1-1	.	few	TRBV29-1	TGCAGCACTGGGGGGGTCAACACTGAAGCTTTCTTT	CSTGGVNTEAFF
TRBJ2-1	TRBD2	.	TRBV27	TGTGCCAGCAGTTGGACTAGCGGGGACTACAATGAGCAGTTCTTC	CASSWTSGDYNEQFF
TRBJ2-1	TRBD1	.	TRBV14	TGTGCCAGCAGCCCCACACGAGGCGACAGGGGGTGGGAGCAGTTCTTC	CASSPTRGDRGWEQFF
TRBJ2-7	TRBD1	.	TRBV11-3	TGTGCCAGCGCCTCGGGACAGTACGACGAGCAGTACTTC	CASASGQYDEQYF
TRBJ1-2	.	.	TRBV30	TGTGCCTGGCAGGGAGGGGCGGGTTATGGCTACACCTTC	CAWQGGAGYGYTF